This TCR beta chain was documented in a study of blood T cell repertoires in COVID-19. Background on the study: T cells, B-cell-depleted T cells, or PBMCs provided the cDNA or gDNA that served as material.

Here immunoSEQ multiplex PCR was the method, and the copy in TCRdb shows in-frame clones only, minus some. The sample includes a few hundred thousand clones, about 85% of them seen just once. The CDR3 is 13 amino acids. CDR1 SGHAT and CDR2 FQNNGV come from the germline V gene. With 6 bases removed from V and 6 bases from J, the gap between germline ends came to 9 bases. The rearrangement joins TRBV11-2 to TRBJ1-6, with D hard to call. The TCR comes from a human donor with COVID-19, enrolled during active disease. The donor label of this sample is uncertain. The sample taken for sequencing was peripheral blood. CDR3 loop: CASSGGFNSPLHF. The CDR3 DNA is TGTGCCAGCAGTGGAGGTTTTAATTCACCCCTCCACTTT.